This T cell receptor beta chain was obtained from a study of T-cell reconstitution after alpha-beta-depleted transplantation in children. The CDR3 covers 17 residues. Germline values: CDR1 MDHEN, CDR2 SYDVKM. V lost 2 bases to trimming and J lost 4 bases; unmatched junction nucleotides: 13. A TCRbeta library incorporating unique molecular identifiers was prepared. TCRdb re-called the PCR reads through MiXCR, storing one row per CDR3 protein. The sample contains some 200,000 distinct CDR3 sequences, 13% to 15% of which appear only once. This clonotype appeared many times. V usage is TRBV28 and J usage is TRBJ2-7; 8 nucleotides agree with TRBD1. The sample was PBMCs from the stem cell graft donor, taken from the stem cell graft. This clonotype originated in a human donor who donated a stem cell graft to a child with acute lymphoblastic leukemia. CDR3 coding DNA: TGTGCCAGCAGTTTAAATGTACCGAGGACAGGGTTTTACGAGCAGTACTTC. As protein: CASSLNVPRTGFYEQYF.